This TCR beta chain originates from a study of blood T cell repertoires in COVID-19. Clones were read by immunoSEQ multiplex PCR, and TCRdb kept only the in-frame ones, dropping some. The sample consists of around 100,000 clones, approximately 89% of them appearing once. The V end was cut by 7 bases, the J end by 7 bases, with 10 bases between. Germline CDR1 and CDR2: LNHDA and SQIVND (reference sequence). This CDR3 spans 11 amino acids. V gene TRBV19 combines with J gene TRBJ1-2; no firm D call. The sample comprised peripheral blood. This TCR came from a man aged 40-50 years with acute or convalescent COVID-19. CDR3 sequence (DNA): TGTGCCAGTACCCACGGGTCTGGCTACACCTTC. Amino acids: CASTHGSGYTF.